Each of the 32 T cell receptor beta chains below was sequenced from the same sample in a study of primary melanoma T cells and metastatic recurrence (dated by TCRdb to between 2020 and 2021). Libraries were built with the immunoSEQ multiplex PCR assay. This immuneACCESS table, as held by TCRdb, lists in-frame sequences with V and J called but not all clones. Of the missing ones, under half trace to an unresolved V gene in checked studies; the others have no known cause. The sample table records 1,500 to 2,000 clones; just over 75% of these occur just once. The top ten constitute roughly 33% of the sample. The sample consisted of melanoma tumor tissue. Receptors originate from a human donor with melanoma.

The gene calls are TRBV23-1 and TRBJ1-2; perhaps TRBD1 as D (5 bases). TRBV23-1 carries the ORF label, with uncertain function. The CDR3 has 16 amino acids. V dropped 5 bases and J dropped 3 bases, with 19 bases sitting between them. CDR3 loop: CASSFEPGRSHYGYTF. The CDR3 nucleotides are TGCGCCAGCAGTTTCGAACCGGGACGCAGCCACTATGGCTACACCTTC.

The genes are TRBV5-1 and TRBJ2-2; 8 bases are a match to TRBD1. The CDR3 extends over 14 amino acids. V lost 2 bases, J lost 4 bases, and 1 base stayed unmatched. The V gene's germline CDR1 is SGHRS and CDR2 YFSETQ. As DNA, the CDR3 is TGCGCCAGCAGCTTAGGACAGGGCACCGGGGAGCTGTTTTTT. This gives the protein CASSLGQGTGELFF.

The V gene is TRBV11-3, the J gene TRBJ1-1; TRBD1 might be the D (6 bases). Germline V gene data show CDR1 as SGHNT and CDR2 as YENEEA. V gave up 7 bases and J gave up 0 bases, with 18 bases separating them. The CDR3 loop spans 16 amino acids. The CDR3, as DNA: TGTGCCAGCACCCAAGGGGGGGGCACCATGAACACTGAAGCTTTCTTT. Translating gives CASTQGGGTMNTEAFF.

The V call is TRBV6-8, the J call TRBJ1-1; 9 bases match TRBD1. Trimming cost V 10 bases and J 0 bases; bases outside gene matches: 12. The germline V gene has CDR1 MNHGY and CDR2 SAAAGT. CDR3 length equals 16 residues. CDR3: CAISGTGRLMNTEAFF. The CDR3 region has the DNA TGTGCCATCAGCGGGACAGGGCGGCTTATGAACACTGAAGCTTTCTTT.

This rearrangement joins TRBV12-5 to TRBJ2-3, with 7 nucleotides matching TRBD1. CDR3 length: 15 amino acids. Germline V gene lookup returns CDR1 LGHNT and CDR2 FRNRAP. CDR3 loop: CASKEKGAGTDTQYF. The DNA for the CDR3 is TGTGCCAGCAAGGAAAAGGGGGCGGGCACAGATACGCAGTATTTT. Variable domain in full (rest from reference TRBV12-5 and TRBJ2-3): DARVTQTPRHKVTEMGQEVTMRCQPILGHNTVFWYRQTMMQGLELLAYFRNRAPLDDSGMPKDRFSAEMPDATLATLKIQPSEPRDSAVYFCASKEKGAGTDTQYFGPGTRLTVL.

This chain joins TRBV11-3 and TRBJ2-5; D may be TRBD2 (5 bases). The CDR3 contains 15 residues. With 7 bases removed from V and 3 bases from J, the gap between germline ends came to 18 bases. Germline CDR1 SGHNT, CDR2 YENEEA. The CDR3 here is CASTPLWPGKETQYF. DNA for the CDR3: TGTGCCAGCACCCCCCTATGGCCGGGGAAAGAGACCCAGTACTTC.

The chain combines TRBV11-3 with TRBJ2-7; tentatively, D is TRBD1 (6 bases). Germline V gene sequence: CDR1 SGHNT, CDR2 YENEEA. Between the trimmed V and J ends, which lost 3 bases and 2 bases, there was a span of 11 bases. There are 14 residues in the CDR3. The CDR3 reads CASSLTGTTYEQYF. The CDR3, as DNA: TGTGCCAGCAGCTTGACAGGAACTACCTACGAGCAGTACTTC.

The J gene is TRBJ1-6, the V gene TRBV11-3, with 10 nucleotides matching TRBD1. CDR3 length equals 14 residues. The junction had 4 bases not matched to a gene; V was cut back by 5 bases and J by 9 bases. CDR1 and CDR2 (germline): SGHNT, YENEEA. The CDR3 DNA sequence: TGTGCCAGCAGCCTGGGGACAGGGGTTTCACCCCTCCACTTT. Protein sequence: CASSLGTGVSPLHF.

The chain joins TRBV30 to TRBJ1-2; 9 bases are a match to TRBD1. This CDR3 region has 13 residues. The germline gives CDR1 GTSNPN, CDR2 SVGIG (reference sequence). J gave up 3 bases and V 1 base, and 0 bases lay outside the gene matches. This CDR3 is CAWSGDRDYGYTF. CDR3 coding DNA: TGTGCCTGGAGTGGGGACAGGGACTATGGCTACACCTTC.

The chain is built from TRBV7-4 and TRBJ2-7; 9 bases match TRBD1. Germline V gene data show CDR1 as SGHVT and CDR2 as SQSDAQ. This CDR3 comprises 15 residues. Trimming cost V 5 bases and J 4 bases; bases outside gene matches: 9. CDR3 protein: CASSTGTGSVYEQYF. The CDR3 bases are TGTGCCAGCAGCACCGGGACAGGGAGTGTGTACGAGCAGTACTTC.

This chain links TRBV6-8 with TRBJ2-1; tentatively, D is TRBD1 or TRBD2 (5 bases each). Germline V gene lookup returns CDR1 MNHGY and CDR2 SAAAGT. Trimming shortened V by 5 bases and J by 10 bases, and 18 bases separated the two germline ends. The CDR3 loop spans 14 amino acids. CDR3 sequence reads: CASSEPFGGGEQFF. In DNA, the CDR3 is TGTGCCAGCAGTGAGCCCTTTGGGGGTGGCGAGCAGTTCTTC.

In this sample, this clone turned up a few times. The chain has TRBV14 and TRBJ2-2; D is tentatively TRBD1 or TRBD2 (6 bases each). V lost 0 bases to trimming and J lost 5 bases, with 16 bases between them. The CDR3 is made up of 17 amino acids. Germline V gene data show CDR1 as SGHDN and CDR2 as FVKESK. The CDR3 spells CASSQDLPGARTGELFF. The CDR3 DNA is TGTGCCAGCAGCCAAGACCTTCCGGGGGCGAGAACCGGGGAGCTGTTTTTT.

The chain is built from TRBV11-3 and TRBJ2-3; 12 bases are a match to TRBD2. Germline assignment: CDR1 SGHNT and CDR2 YENEEA. This CDR3 spans 14 amino acids. With V trimmed by 6 bases and J by 5 bases, 3 bases remained unmatched. CDR3 loop: CASRLAGGGDTQYF. In DNA form, the CDR3 reads TGTGCCAGCAGACTAGCGGGGGGTGGAGATACGCAGTATTTT.

The chain joins TRBV11-3 to TRBJ2-1; 9 bases fit TRBD2. In germline, CDR1 is SGHNT, CDR2 YENEEA. Trimming cost V 3 bases and J 5 bases; bases outside gene matches: 5. This CDR3 has 15 amino acids. The CDR3 sequence: CASSFSAGGHNEQFF. DNA of the CDR3: TGTGCCAGCAGCTTCTCGGCGGGGGGGCACAATGAGCAGTTCTTC. Complete variable domain (other parts from reference TRBV11-3 and TRBJ2-1): EAGVVQSPRYKIIEKKQPVAFWCNPISGHNTLYWYLQNLGQGPELLIRYENEEAVDDSQLPKDRFSAERLKGVDSTLKIQPAELGDSAVYLCASSFSAGGHNEQFFGPGTRLTVL.

V gene TRBV15 combines with J gene TRBJ2-7; TRBD1 agrees at 10 bases. Trimming removed 3 bases from V and 6 bases from J; junction bases left unmatched: 14. CDR1 and CDR2 from the germline V gene are LNHNV and YYDKDF (reference sequence). The CDR3 has 17 residues. The CDR3 reads CATSSETGGDFLGEQYF. The CDR3 DNA reads TGTGCCACCAGCAGTGAGACAGGGGGCGACTTCTTGGGCGAGCAGTACTTC.

The V call is TRBV6-8, the J call TRBJ1-3; 8 bases align to TRBD1. Unmatched junction bases numbered 5, after V lost 2 bases and J lost 2 bases. From germline, CDR1 is MNHGY and CDR2 SAAAGT. CDR3 length equals 16 residues. CDR3 DNA sequence: TGTGCCAGCAGTTACGACAGGGGATCTCCTGGAAACACCATATATTTT. Encoded protein: CASSYDRGSPGNTIYF.

This chain joins TRBV6-8 and TRBJ2-5; tentatively, D is TRBD1 (6 bases). The germline V gene has CDR1 MNHGY and CDR2 SAAAGT. Trimming pared 6 bases from V and 1 base from J, leaving 15 bases between. CDR3 size: 15 residues. The CDR3 coding sequence is TGTGCCAGCAGACCTTCGTGGGGGCTCCAAGAGACCCAGTACTTC. It yields the protein CASRPSWGLQETQYF.

The rearrangement uses TRBV19 and TRBJ2-7, with D possibly TRBD2 on 5 matching bases. The ends were cut back, 5 bases at V and 9 bases at J, with 17 bases in the middle. Germline assignment: CDR1 LNHDA and CDR2 SQIVND (reference sequence). This CDR3 contains 13 residues. The CDR3 loop reads CASSLDLSGRQYF. CDR3 nucleotides: TGTGCCAGTAGTCTCGACCTCAGCGGTCGGCAGTACTTC. The entire variable domain, with the rest obtained from reference TRBV19 and TRBJ2-7, is as follows: DGGITQSPKYLFRKEGQNVTLSCEQNLNHDAMYWYRQDPGQGLRLIYYSQIVNDFQKGDIAEGYSVSREKKESFPLTVTSAQKNPTAFYLCASSLDLSGRQYFGPGTRLTVT.

The rearrangement joins TRBV7-6 to TRBJ1-5, with 8 bases that match TRBD1. V lost 5 bases to trimming and J lost 5 bases; unmatched junction nucleotides: 8. Germline V gene data show CDR1 as SGHVS and CDR2 as FNYEAQ. The CDR3 has 15 residues. The CDR3 loop is CASSPGPGQDQPQHF. The DNA of the CDR3 is TGTGCCAGCAGCCCAGGTCCGGGACAGGATCAGCCCCAGCATTTT.

The genes are TRBV19 and TRBJ1-5; 7 bases line up with TRBD1. The junction had 9 bases not matched to a gene; V was cut back by 4 bases and J by 0 bases. Germline V lookup: CDR1 LNHDA, CDR2 SQIVND (reference sequence). This CDR3 is 17 amino acids long. CDR3 nucleotides: TGTGCCAGTAGTACTCAGGACAGGCCTGATAGCAATCAGCCCCAGCATTTT. Its translation: CASSTQDRPDSNQPQHF.

This clone was counted only a few times. CDR3 nucleotides: TGTGCCAGCAGCCTCTCCGGGACAGGCACAGATACGCAGTATTTT. It specifies CASSLSGTGTDTQYF. This chain joins TRBV7-5 and TRBJ2-3; the D call TRBD1 from the table was never checked on the DNA. TRBV7-5 is a known pseudogene. The CDR3 contains 15 residues.

The chain is built from TRBV11-3 and TRBJ2-3; D might be TRBD1 (6 bases). Trimming stripped 3 bases from V and 4 bases from J, with 14 bases between. Germline V lookup: CDR1 SGHNT, CDR2 YENEEA. CDR3 length: 15 residues. CDR3 coding DNA: TGTGCCAGCAGCTTGTTCAGGGGCCGCTCAGATACGCAGTATTTT. It translates to CASSLFRGRSDTQYF.

V gene TRBV7-8 combines with J gene TRBJ2-1, with 7 bases identical to TRBD1. Trimming removed 4 bases from V and 10 bases from J; junction bases left unmatched: 16. CDR1 is SGHVS, CDR2 FQNEAQ, per germline. The CDR3 has 16 amino acids. CDR3 in DNA: TGTGCCAGCAGCTCCTTAGGGGGACAGTCGAGTAGCGAGCAGTTCTTC. Protein product: CASSSLGGQSSSEQFF.

This chain joins TRBV19 and TRBJ1-2; TRBD1 aligns across 10 bases. In germline, CDR1 is LNHDA, CDR2 SQIVND (reference sequence). The V gene end was trimmed by 9 bases and the J gene end by 4 bases; junction bases not matched to a gene: 5. The CDR3 is 13 residues long. For the CDR3, the DNA is TGTGCCAGCAGGACAGGGGGTGGCTATGGCTACACCTTC. Translation: CASRTGGGYGYTF.

V and J are TRBV14 and TRBJ2-7, with D perhaps TRBD2 (5 bases). Germline assignment: CDR1 SGHDN and CDR2 FVKESK. The length of the CDR3 is 15 residues. V lost 1 base, J lost 3 bases, and 13 bases lay in between. CDR3 sequence: CASSQALAGHYEQYF. For the CDR3, the DNA is TGTGCCAGCAGCCAAGCTCTAGCAGGCCACTACGAGCAGTACTTC.

The rearrangement links TRBV11-3 to TRBJ2-7; D call uncertain. This CDR3 has 15 amino acids. Trimming left V 5 bases short and J 0 bases short, with 14 bases between. Per germline, CDR1 SGHNT and CDR2 YENEEA. CDR3 amino acids: CASSLRTSSSYEQYF. CDR3 coding DNA: TGTGCCAGCAGCCTCAGGACGTCTAGCTCCTACGAGCAGTACTTC.

The V gene is TRBV29-1, the J gene TRBJ1-2; D gene ambiguous. The CDR3 spans 13 residues. Looked up from germline, CDR1 is SQVTM and CDR2 is ANQGSEA. Trimming shortened V by 4 bases and J by 0 bases, and 9 bases separated the two germline ends. In DNA, the CDR3 is TGCAGCGTTGTATCTGATACTAACTATGGCTACACCTTC. It is translated as CSVVSDTNYGYTF.

For the CDR3, the DNA is TGCGCCAGCAGCCTGGGGCCAGGGGGAACCGGGGAGCTGTTTTTT. It translates to CASSLGPGGTGELFF. V gene TRBV5-1 combines with J gene TRBJ2-2, with TRBD1 matching 7 bases. Germline V lookup: CDR1 SGHRS, CDR2 YFSETQ. The CDR3 loop spans 15 amino acids. Unmatched junction bases numbered 8, after V lost 4 bases and J lost 5 bases.

The V and J genes are TRBV29-1 and TRBJ1-2; no definite D call. The V end was cut by 7 bases, the J end by 3 bases, with 21 bases between. Germline CDR1 SQVTM, CDR2 ANQGSEA. The CDR3 is 15 amino acids. CDR3 sequence reads: CSATDDNRRHYGYTF. The CDR3 bases are TGCAGCGCCACCGACGACAATCGGCGGCACTATGGCTACACCTTC.

The gene calls are TRBV19 and TRBJ2-1, with TRBD1 matching over 8 bases. J was trimmed by 10 bases and V by 4 bases; bases with no gene match: 3. Germline V gene data show CDR1 as LNHDA and CDR2 as SQIVND (reference sequence). This CDR3 has 12 residues. The CDR3 here is CASSTYRGEQFF. As DNA, the CDR3 is TGTGCCAGTAGTACTTACAGGGGGGAGCAGTTCTTC.

This chain uses TRBV19 with TRBJ1-1; D call uncertain. Germline V gene data show CDR1 as LNHDA and CDR2 as SQIVND (reference sequence). This CDR3 has 17 residues. V was trimmed by 6 bases and J by 6 bases, leaving 26 bases between them. For the CDR3, the DNA is TGTGCCAGTAGGCCTGGAGATAGGTCCTTTCAAATGGCTGAAGCTTTCTTT. This sequence encodes CASRPGDRSFQMAEAFF. The complete variable domain, with remaining parts taken from reference TRBV19 and TRBJ1-1, reads DGGITQSPKYLFRKEGQNVTLSCEQNLNHDAMYWYRQDPGQGLRLIYYSQIVNDFQKGDIAEGYSVSREKKESFPLTVTSAQKNPTAFYLCASRPGDRSFQMAEAFFGQGTRLTVV.

The chain couples TRBV6-8 to TRBJ2-4; D could derive from TRBD1 or TRBD2 (5 bases each). Germline V gene lookup returns CDR1 MNHGY and CDR2 SAAAGT. The length of the CDR3 is 15 residues. V lost 5 bases, J lost 1 base, and 12 bases lay in between. CDR3 DNA: TGTGCCAGCAGTCTCGAGGGGTGGGCCAAAAACATTCAGTACTTC. It codes for CASSLEGWAKNIQYF.